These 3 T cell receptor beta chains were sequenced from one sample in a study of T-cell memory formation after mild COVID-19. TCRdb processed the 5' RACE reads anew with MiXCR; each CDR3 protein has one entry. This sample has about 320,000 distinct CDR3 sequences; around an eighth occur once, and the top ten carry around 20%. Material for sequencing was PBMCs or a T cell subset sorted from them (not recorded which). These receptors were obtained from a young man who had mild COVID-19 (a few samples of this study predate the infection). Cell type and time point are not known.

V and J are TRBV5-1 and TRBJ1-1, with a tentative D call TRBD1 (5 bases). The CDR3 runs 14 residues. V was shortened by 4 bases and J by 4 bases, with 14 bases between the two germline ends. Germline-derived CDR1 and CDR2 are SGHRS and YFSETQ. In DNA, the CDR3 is TGCGCCAGCAGCCGGGACGCCGGCGGCACTGAAGCTTTCTTT. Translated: CASSRDAGGTEAFF.

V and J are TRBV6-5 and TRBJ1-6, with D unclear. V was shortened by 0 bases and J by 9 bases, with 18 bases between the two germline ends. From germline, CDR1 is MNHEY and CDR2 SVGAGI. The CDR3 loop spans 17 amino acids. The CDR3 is CASSYSQSNFQSSPLHF. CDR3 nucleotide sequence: TGTGCCAGCAGTTACTCCCAGTCCAATTTCCAAAGTTCACCCCTCCACTTT.

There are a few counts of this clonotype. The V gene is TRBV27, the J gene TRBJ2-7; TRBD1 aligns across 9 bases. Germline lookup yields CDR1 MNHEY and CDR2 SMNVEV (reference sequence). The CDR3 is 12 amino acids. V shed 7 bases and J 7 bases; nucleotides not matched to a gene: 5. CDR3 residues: CASITGGGEQYF. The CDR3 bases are TGTGCCAGCATCACAGGGGGCGGAGAGCAGTACTTC.